This TCR beta chain was obtained from a study of CD8 T cells in ankylosing spondylitis. CDR3 length: 12 residues. Per germline, CDR1 DFQATT and CDR2 SNEGSKA (reference sequence). Trimming left V 7 bases short and J 0 bases short, with 9 bases between. Study-wide points: Previously reported in reactive arthritis synovial fluid and blood were some of the motif variants. Clones linked to the disease showed a CD8+ phenotype. They occurred at relatively low frequencies in peripheral blood. What appeared characteristic of ankylosing spondylitis blood was a TCR beta motif of eight or nine highly homologous variants.

TCRdb analysed the 5' RACE reads with MiXCR anew, one entry per CDR3 protein. Of roughly 370,000 distinct CDR3 sequences listed, about a fifth were seen once; the top ten hold roughly 16%. About this clonotype itself: Its target is unknown.

The rearrangement uses TRBV20-1 and TRBJ1-1, with D unresolved. This TCR was recovered from a male donor with ankylosing spondylitis. The sequenced material came from blood, either unsorted or a sorted T cell fraction (not recorded which). This chain's CDR3 is CSVRTMNTEAFF. The DNA of the CDR3 is TGCAGTGTCCGGACGATGAACACTGAAGCTTTCTTT.